Below are 29 T cell receptor beta chains sequenced from a single sample in a study of T cell repertoires in cytomegalovirus infection. TCRdb ran MiXCR on the reads and lists one entry per CDR3 protein. This table has about 770,000 distinct CDR3 sequences, almost 30% appearing once. No cognate antigen is known for these TCRs. Sequencing used cultured CD8+ T cells from PBMCs, obtained from culture after CMV antigen stimulation. These receptors originate from a human donor in good health (CMV status not recorded). Some clones in this sample may be carry-over from other donors' samples.

This clonotype was counted many times. J is TRBJ1-1 and V is TRBV28; D remains ambiguous. The V end lost 7 bases, the J end lost 4 bases, and 10 bases lay between the germline ends. Germline CDR1 MDHEN, CDR2 SYDVKM. This CDR3 contains 12 residues. The CDR3 nucleotides are TGTGCCAGCAAGTCAGAATTCACTGAAGCTTTCTTT. This translates into CASKSEFTEAFF.

This clonotype turned up a few times. V and J are TRBV19 and TRBJ2-7; D possibly corresponds to TRBD1 (5 bases). Germline V lookup: CDR1 LNHDA, CDR2 SQIVND (reference sequence). The CDR3 covers 13 residues. With 9 bases removed from V and 2 bases from J, the gap between germline ends came to 14 bases. For the CDR3, the DNA is TGTGCCAGCACAGGCGCTACTCCCTACGAGCAGTACTTC. Translated, it gives CASTGATPYEQYF.

This clonotype was seen more than once but under ten times. The chain recombines TRBV19 with TRBJ1-1; 7 bases line up with TRBD1. The CDR3 length is 15 residues. From germline, CDR1 is LNHDA and CDR2 SQIVND (reference sequence). The V gene end was trimmed by 3 bases and the J gene end by 0 bases; junction bases not matched to a gene: 4. The CDR3 region is CASSILGQLNTEAFF. CDR3 bases: TGTGCCAGTAGTATTTTGGGACAGCTGAACACTGAAGCTTTCTTT.

This clonotype was observed a few times. This chain links TRBV6-4 with TRBJ2-7, with a weak D call TRBD2 (5 bases). V lost 0 bases to trimming and J lost 2 bases, with 8 bases between them. Germline V CDR1 and CDR2: MRHNA, SNTAGT. This CDR3 is 14 amino acids long. CDR3 amino acids: CASSDSRVPYEQYV. In DNA form, the CDR3 reads TGTGCCAGCAGTGACTCGAGGGTCCCCTACGAGCAGTACGTC.

This clonotype was counted between two and nine times. The CDR3 DNA follows: TGTGCCAGCAGAAACCCCCGGGATTCTGGAAACACCATATATTTT. Translated: CASRNPRDSGNTIYF. The chain joins TRBV7-9 to TRBJ1-3; D gene ambiguous. The V gene lost 6 bases and the J gene lost 1 base, with 13 bases spanning the gap. The germline gives CDR1 SEHNR, CDR2 FQNEAQ (reference sequence). CDR3 length equals 15 residues.

The chain recombines TRBV20-1 with TRBJ2-5; 11 nucleotides match TRBD2. V shed 6 bases and J 5 bases; nucleotides not matched to a gene: 5. Looked up from germline, CDR1 is DFQATT and CDR2 is SNEGSKA (reference sequence). The CDR3 totals 13 residues. CDR3 in amino acids: CSALTSGDETQYF. CDR3 in DNA: TGCAGTGCCTTGACTAGCGGGGATGAGACCCAGTACTTC.

The rearrangement joins TRBV5-3 to TRBJ2-3; D remains ambiguous. TRBV5-3 is an ORF; its function is uncertain. CDR3 size: 10 residues. V was clipped by 8 bases and J by 5 bases, with 6 bases between them. CDR3 DNA sequence: TGTGCCAGCATCCTAGATACGCAGTATTTT. It translates to CASILDTQYF.

The chain combines TRBV19 with TRBJ1-1, with D unresolved. Trimming cost V 6 bases and J 2 bases, with 13 bases left between them. The CDR3 spans 14 residues. Germline CDR1 reads LNHDA; CDR2 reads SQIVND (reference sequence). For the CDR3, the DNA is TGTGCCAGTAGATTTATTGGAGTAAACACTGAAGCTTTCTTT. Protein product: CASRFIGVNTEAFF.

This clonotype was found many times. J is TRBJ1-2 and V is TRBV12-3 or TRBV12-4, with unresolved D. This CDR3 contains 14 residues. V dropped 2 bases and J dropped 6 bases, with 13 bases sitting between them. The CDR3 sequence is CASSLRVGLDGYTF. CDR3 nucleotides: TGTGCCAGCAGTTTACGGGTTGGGTTAGATGGCTACACCTTC.

The rearrangement joins TRBV24-1 to TRBJ2-7; D might be TRBD1 (6 bases). Trimming removed 0 bases from V and 4 bases from J, with 15 bases in between. Germline CDR1 reads KGHDR; CDR2 reads SFDVKD. The length of the CDR3 is 16 residues. The CDR3 nucleotides are TGTGCCACCAGTGATTTGAACAGGGTTTGGGGTTACGAGCAGTACTTC. Protein sequence: CATSDLNRVWGYEQYF.

The chain couples TRBV4-1 to TRBJ1-1; tentative D call: TRBD1 (6 bases). Deletions cut 4 bases from V and 1 base from J, with 13 bases between. The CDR3 totals 15 residues. The V gene's germline CDR1 is MGHRA and CDR2 YSYEKL. CDR3 sequence (DNA): TGCGCCAGCAGCCCAGGGGATTTCGGGAACACTGAAGCTTTCTTT. Amino acids: CASSPGDFGNTEAFF.

Many counts were recorded for this clonotype. The rearrangement uses TRBV7-6 and TRBJ2-2, with D perhaps TRBD2 (7 bases). The CDR3 is made up of 16 amino acids. Per germline, CDR1 SGHVS and CDR2 FNYEAQ. Trimming stripped 5 bases from V and 4 bases from J, with 17 bases between. CDR3 coding DNA: TGTGCCAGCAGCCCGAGGGGGGGAGCGGTCACCGGGGAGCTGTTTTTT. It yields the protein CASSPRGGAVTGELFF.

This clonotype was seen more than once but under ten times. This sequence joins TRBV20-1 and TRBJ1-5; the D gene is possibly TRBD1 (6 bases). Germline V lookup: CDR1 DFQATT, CDR2 SNEGSKA (reference sequence). The CDR3 consists of 13 residues. V was trimmed by 5 bases and J by 4 bases, leaving 12 bases between them. In nucleotides, the CDR3 is TGCAGTGCTCCAGCACAGGGAAATCAGCCCCAGCATTTT. Encoded protein: CSAPAQGNQPQHF.

This clonotype was seen only a few times. The chain combines TRBV3-1 with TRBJ2-7; 8 positions agree with TRBD2. The CDR3 consists of 14 residues. CDR1 and CDR2 (germline): LGHDT, YNNKEL (reference sequence). J lost 2 bases, V lost 5 bases, and 5 bases had no gene match. This chain's CDR3 is CASSNPGLAYEQYF. CDR3 nucleotides: TGTGCCAGCAGCAACCCGGGACTAGCCTACGAGCAGTACTTC.

The rearrangement links TRBV2 to TRBJ2-3; 14 bases map to TRBD2. From germline, CDR1 is SNHLY and CDR2 FYNNEI. The V and J ends lost 6 bases and 1 base, in that order; junction bases with no gene match: 12. The CDR3 has 19 amino acids. The CDR3 protein is CASRPPGLAGGPGTDTQYF. CDR3 DNA sequence: TGTGCCAGCAGGCCCCCTGGACTAGCGGGGGGTCCGGGCACAGATACGCAGTATTTT.

This clonotype was seen a handful of times. The rearrangement uses TRBV4-3 and TRBJ2-1, with D perhaps matching TRBD1 (6 bases). This CDR3 is 15 amino acids long. Germline CDR1 is LGHNA and CDR2 is YSLEER. V lost 0 bases and J lost 10, with 16 bases in between. CDR3 coding DNA: TGCGCCAGCAGCCAAGATTTGAGGGCTGACAGGGAGCAGTTCTTC. Its protein is CASSQDLRADREQFF.

This sequence joins TRBV6-8 and TRBJ1-1; tentatively, D is TRBD1 (5 bases). Trimming stripped 7 bases from V and 7 bases from J, with 19 bases between. The CDR3 spans 14 residues. Germline CDR1 and CDR2: MNHGY and SAAAGT. This CDR3 is CASNRDSYPDEAFF. The CDR3 region has the DNA TGTGCCAGCAACCGAGACAGCTATCCCGATGAAGCTTTCTTT.

This clonotype has just a few counts. V and J are TRBV29-1 and TRBJ2-2, with TRBD1 matching over 9 bases. This CDR3 is 15 amino acids long. V lost 7 bases to trimming and J lost 0 bases; unmatched junction nucleotides: 6. The germline V gene encodes CDR1 SQVTM and CDR2 ANQGSEA. CDR3: CSARDRDPNTGELFF. CDR3 DNA sequence: TGCAGCGCAAGGGACAGGGACCCGAACACCGGGGAGCTGTTTTTT.

This rearrangement joins TRBV4-2 to TRBJ2-1; D is possibly TRBD1 or TRBD2 (5 bases each). This CDR3 is 13 amino acids long. Per the germline V gene, CDR1 is LGHNA and CDR2 is YNFKEQ. Between the trimmed V and J ends, which lost 4 bases and 8 bases, there was a span of 12 bases. As DNA, the CDR3 is TGTGCCAGCAGCCCGACCTTGGGGGATGAGCAGTTCTTC. Translating it yields CASSPTLGDEQFF.

The V and J genes are TRBV6-2 or TRBV6-3 and TRBJ1-2; unclear D gene. The CDR3 is 12 residues long. Germline V gene lookup returns CDR1 MNHEY and CDR2 SVGEGT. V was trimmed by 0 bases and J by 13 bases, leaving 12 bases between them. The CDR3 bases are TGTGCCAGCAGTTACTCAGGGAATGAGATCACCTTC. It yields the protein CASSYSGNEITF.

The CDR3 protein is CASSPSGTGEYYEQYF. The CDR3 DNA follows: TGTGCCAGCAGCCCTTCCGGGACAGGGGAATACTACGAGCAGTACTTC. This chain links TRBV19 with TRBJ2-7; 10 nucleotides align to TRBD1. The CDR3 consists of 16 residues. V was clipped by 9 bases and J by 3 bases; unmatched bases: 14. Germline CDR1 reads LNHDA; CDR2 reads SQIVND (reference sequence).

This clonotype has more than one count but fewer than ten. V usage is TRBV7-9 and J usage is TRBJ2-7, with 7 nucleotides matching TRBD1. The CDR3 is 13 amino acids. CDR1 and CDR2 (germline): SEHNR, FQNEAQ (reference sequence). V was pared by 1 base and J by 5 bases, with 2 bases of the junction left unmatched. The CDR3 DNA follows: TGTGCCAGCAGCTTAGGAGGGGGCCACGAGCAGTACGTC. Translating it yields CASSLGGGHEQYV.

The chain has TRBV27 and TRBJ2-5; no clear D gene. CDR3 length: 15 amino acids. Deletions cut 7 bases from V and 5 bases from J, with 20 bases between. Germline V CDR1 and CDR2: MNHEY, SMNVEV (reference sequence). CDR3: CASTNTVGYRETQYF. CDR3 DNA: TGTGCCAGCACCAACACGGTGGGGTACCGGGAGACCCAGTACTTC.

In this sample, this clonotype turned up a few times. V gene TRBV6-1 combines with J gene TRBJ1-1; D unclear. Germline CDR1 MNHNS, CDR2 SASEGT. The V end lost 6 bases, the J end lost 7 bases, and 15 bases lay between the germline ends. The CDR3 spans 13 residues. The CDR3 DNA reads TGTGCCAGCAGCGACACTAGACGGAGTGAAGCTTTCTTT. As protein: CASSDTRRSEAFF.

Many counts were recorded for this clonotype. V is TRBV6-5 and J is TRBJ2-5; tentative D call: TRBD2 (5 bases). CDR1 is MNHEY, CDR2 SVGAGI, per germline. The length of the CDR3 is 14 residues. V was clipped by 5 bases and J by 4 bases, with 14 bases between them. The CDR3 spells CASSHDSSGETQYF. The CDR3 region has the DNA TGTGCCAGCAGTCATGATAGCAGCGGAGAGACCCAGTACTTC.

This rearrangement joins TRBV5-5 to TRBJ1-5; 8 positions agree with TRBD1. Losses at the gene ends were 2 bases for V and 2 bases for J; bases not matched to a gene: 6. The CDR3 is made up of 16 amino acids. The germline gives CDR1 SGHKS, CDR2 YYEKEE (reference sequence). CDR3 coding DNA: TGTGCCAGCAGCTTTGAAGGACAGGGTGGCAATCAGCCCCAGCATTTT. Protein sequence: CASSFEGQGGNQPQHF.

The sample holds many counts of this clonotype. The chain carries TRBV7-6 and TRBJ2-7, with unresolved D. The CDR3 contains 13 residues. Trimming stripped 4 bases from V and 3 bases from J, with 10 bases between. Germline loops: CDR1 SGHVS, CDR2 FNYEAQ. The CDR3 region has the DNA TGTGCCAGCAGCTCCCCCCCTTACTACGAGCAGTACTTC. Protein: CASSSPPYYEQYF.

This clonotype was seen more than once but under ten times. This chain joins TRBV6-5 and TRBJ2-6; no clear D gene. Germline V gene lookup returns CDR1 MNHEY and CDR2 SVGAGI. The germline V and J ends were trimmed by 2 bases and 1 base, with 12 bases remaining between them. The CDR3 is 17 residues long. This chain's CDR3 is CASSYGRPISGANVLTF. CDR3 bases: TGTGCCAGCAGTTACGGCAGGCCCATATCTGGGGCCAACGTCCTGACTTTC.

The V gene is TRBV28, the J gene TRBJ2-3, with 8 bases matching TRBD1. From germline, CDR1 is MDHEN and CDR2 SYDVKM. The CDR3 spans 16 residues. V lost 6 bases, J lost 5 bases, and 13 bases stayed unmatched. The chain's CDR3 is CASRSTGTGLGDTQYF. Written as DNA, the CDR3 is TGTGCCAGCAGAAGTACCGGGACAGGTTTGGGAGATACGCAGTATTTT.